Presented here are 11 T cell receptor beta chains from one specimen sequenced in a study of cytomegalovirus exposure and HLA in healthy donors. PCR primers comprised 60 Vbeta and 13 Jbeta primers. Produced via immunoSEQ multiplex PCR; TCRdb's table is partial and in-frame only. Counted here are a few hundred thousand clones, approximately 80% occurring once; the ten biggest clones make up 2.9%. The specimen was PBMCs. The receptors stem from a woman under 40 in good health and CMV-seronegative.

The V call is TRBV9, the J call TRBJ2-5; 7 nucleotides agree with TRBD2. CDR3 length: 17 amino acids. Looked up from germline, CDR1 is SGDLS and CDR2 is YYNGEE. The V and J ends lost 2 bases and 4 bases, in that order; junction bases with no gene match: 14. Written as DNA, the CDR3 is TGTGCCAGCAGCGTCGGTTATGGCGGGAGTTTAGTAGAGACCCAGTACTTC. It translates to CASSVGYGGSLVETQYF.

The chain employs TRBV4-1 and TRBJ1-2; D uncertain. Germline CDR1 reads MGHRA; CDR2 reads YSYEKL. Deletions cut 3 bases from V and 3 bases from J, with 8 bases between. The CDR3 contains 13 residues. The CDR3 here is CASSHAAHYGYTF. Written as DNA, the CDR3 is TGCGCCAGCAGCCATGCGGCCCACTATGGCTACACCTTC.

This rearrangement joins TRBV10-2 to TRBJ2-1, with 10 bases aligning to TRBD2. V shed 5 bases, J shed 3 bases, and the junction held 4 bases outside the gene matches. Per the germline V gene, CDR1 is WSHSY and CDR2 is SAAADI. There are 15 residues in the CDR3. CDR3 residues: CASSTGTSDYNEQFF. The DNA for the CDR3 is TGCGCCAGCAGTACCGGGACTAGCGACTACAATGAGCAGTTCTTC.

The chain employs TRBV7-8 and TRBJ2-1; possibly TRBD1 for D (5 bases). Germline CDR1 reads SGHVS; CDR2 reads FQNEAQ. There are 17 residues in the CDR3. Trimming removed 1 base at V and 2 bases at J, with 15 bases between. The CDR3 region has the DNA TGTGCCAGCAGCTTAGAGGCCGCAGGGCTCGCCTACAATGAGCAGTTCTTC. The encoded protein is CASSLEAAGLAYNEQFF. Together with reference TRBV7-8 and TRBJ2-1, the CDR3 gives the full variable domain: GAGVSQSPRYKVAKRGQDVALRCDPISGHVSLFWYQQALGQGPEFLTYFQNEAQLDKSGLPSDRFFAERPEGSVSTLKIQRTQQEDSAVYLCASSLEAAGLAYNEQFFGPGTRLTVL.

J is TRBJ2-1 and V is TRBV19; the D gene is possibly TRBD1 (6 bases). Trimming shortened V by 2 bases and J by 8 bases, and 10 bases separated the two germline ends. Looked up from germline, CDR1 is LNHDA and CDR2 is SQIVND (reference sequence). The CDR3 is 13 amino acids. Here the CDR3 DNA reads TGTGCCAGTAGTATAACAGGGATACATGAGCAGTTCTTC. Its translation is CASSITGIHEQFF.

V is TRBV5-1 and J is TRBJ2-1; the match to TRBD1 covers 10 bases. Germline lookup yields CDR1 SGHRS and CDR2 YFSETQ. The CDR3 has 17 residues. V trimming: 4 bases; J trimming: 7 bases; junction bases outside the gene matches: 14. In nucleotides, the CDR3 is TGCGCCAGCAGCAAGTATATGGGACAGGGGATAAGTAATGAGCAGTTCTTC. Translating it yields CASSKYMGQGISNEQFF.

The CDR3 region has the DNA TGTGCCACCAGCAGAGCTCGGTACTCCTACGAGCAGTACTTC. It is translated as CATSRARYSYEQYF. The chain is built from TRBV15 and TRBJ2-7; D ambiguous. Germline CDR1 and CDR2: LNHNV and YYDKDF (reference sequence). Trimming stripped 1 base from V and 0 bases from J, with 7 bases between. The CDR3 runs to 14 residues.

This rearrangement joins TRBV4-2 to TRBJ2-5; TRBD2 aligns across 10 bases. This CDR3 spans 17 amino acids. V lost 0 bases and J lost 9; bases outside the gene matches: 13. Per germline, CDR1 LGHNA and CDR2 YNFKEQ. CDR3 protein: CASSQEIQRGGQGSQYF. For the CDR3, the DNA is TGTGCCAGCAGCCAAGAGATCCAGCGGGGGGGCCAGGGGTCCCAGTACTTC.

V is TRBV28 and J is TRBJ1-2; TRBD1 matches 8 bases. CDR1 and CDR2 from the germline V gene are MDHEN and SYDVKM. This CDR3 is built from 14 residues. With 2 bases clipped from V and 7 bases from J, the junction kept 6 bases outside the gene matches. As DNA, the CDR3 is TGTGCCAGCAGTTTAGCGACAGGGGTTGGTGGCTACACCTTC. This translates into CASSLATGVGGYTF.

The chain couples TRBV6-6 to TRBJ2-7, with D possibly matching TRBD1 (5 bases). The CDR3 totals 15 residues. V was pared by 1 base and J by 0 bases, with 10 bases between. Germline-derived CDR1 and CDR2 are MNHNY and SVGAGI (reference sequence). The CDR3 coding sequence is TGTGCCAGCAGTTACTGGGGCCGCAGCTCCTACGAGCAGTACTTC. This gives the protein CASSYWGRSSYEQYF.

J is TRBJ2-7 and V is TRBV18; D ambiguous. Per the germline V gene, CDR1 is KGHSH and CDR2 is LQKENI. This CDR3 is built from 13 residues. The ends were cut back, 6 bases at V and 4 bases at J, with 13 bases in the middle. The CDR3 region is CASSRGVSYEQYF. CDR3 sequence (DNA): TGTGCCAGCTCCCGAGGAGTGAGTTACGAGCAGTACTTC.